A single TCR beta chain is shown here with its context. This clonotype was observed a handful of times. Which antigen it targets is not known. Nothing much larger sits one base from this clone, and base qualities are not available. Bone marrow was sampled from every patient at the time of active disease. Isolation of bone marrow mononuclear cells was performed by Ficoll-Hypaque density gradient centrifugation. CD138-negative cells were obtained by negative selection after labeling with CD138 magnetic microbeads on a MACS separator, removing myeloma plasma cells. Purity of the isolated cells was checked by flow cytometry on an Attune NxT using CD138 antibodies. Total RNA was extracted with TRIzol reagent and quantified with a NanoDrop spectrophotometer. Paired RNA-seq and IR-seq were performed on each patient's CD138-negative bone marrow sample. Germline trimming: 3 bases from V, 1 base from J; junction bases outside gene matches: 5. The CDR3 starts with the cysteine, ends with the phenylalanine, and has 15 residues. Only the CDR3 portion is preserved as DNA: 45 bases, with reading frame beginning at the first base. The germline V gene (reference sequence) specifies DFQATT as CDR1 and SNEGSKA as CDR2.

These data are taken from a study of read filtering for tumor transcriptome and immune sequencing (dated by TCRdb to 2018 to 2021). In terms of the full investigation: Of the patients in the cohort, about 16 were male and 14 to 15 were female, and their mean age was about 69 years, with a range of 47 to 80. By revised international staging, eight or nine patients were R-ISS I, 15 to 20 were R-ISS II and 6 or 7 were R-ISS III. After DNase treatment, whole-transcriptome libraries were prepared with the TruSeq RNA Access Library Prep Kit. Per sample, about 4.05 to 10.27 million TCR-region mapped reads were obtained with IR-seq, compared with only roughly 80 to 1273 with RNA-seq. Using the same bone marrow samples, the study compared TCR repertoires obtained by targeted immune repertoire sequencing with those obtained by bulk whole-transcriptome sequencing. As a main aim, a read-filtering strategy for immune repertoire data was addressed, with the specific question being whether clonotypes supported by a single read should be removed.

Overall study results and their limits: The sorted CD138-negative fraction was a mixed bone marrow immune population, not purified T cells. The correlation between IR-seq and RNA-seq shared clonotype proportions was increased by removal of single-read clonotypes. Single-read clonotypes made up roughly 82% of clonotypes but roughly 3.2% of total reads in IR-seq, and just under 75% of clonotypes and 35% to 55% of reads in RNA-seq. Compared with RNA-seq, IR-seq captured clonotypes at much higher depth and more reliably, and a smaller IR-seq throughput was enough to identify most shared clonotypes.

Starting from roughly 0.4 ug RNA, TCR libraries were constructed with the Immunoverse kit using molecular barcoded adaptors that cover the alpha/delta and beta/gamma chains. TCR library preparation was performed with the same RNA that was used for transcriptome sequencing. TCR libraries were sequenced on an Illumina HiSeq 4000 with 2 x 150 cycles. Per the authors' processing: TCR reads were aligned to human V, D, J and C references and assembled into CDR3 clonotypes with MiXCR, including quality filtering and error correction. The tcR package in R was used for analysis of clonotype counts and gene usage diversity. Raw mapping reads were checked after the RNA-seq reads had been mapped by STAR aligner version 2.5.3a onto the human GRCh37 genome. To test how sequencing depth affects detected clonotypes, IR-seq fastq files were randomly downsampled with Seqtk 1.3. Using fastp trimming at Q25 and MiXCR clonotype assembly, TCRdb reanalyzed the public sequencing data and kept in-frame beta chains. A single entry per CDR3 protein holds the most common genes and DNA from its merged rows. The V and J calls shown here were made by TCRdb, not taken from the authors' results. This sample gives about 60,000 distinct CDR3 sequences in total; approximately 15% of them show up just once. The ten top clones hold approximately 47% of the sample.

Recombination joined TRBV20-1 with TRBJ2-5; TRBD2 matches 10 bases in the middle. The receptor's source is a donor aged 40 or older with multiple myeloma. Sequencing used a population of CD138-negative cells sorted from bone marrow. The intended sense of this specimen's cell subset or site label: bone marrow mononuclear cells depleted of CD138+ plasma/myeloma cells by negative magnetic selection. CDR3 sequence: CSASSSGRVQETQYF. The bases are TGCAGTGCTAGTTCTAGCGGGAGAGTCCAAGAGACCCAGTACTTC.